Presented here are 32 T cell receptor beta chains from one specimen sequenced in a study of blood T cell repertoires in COVID-19. Produced via immunoSEQ multiplex PCR; TCRdb's table is partial and in-frame only. The table lists tens of thousands of clones, 73% of them singletons, with around 13% in the top ten. Sequencing was carried out using peripheral blood. These TCRs come from a woman in her 70s with acute or convalescent COVID-19.

The chain recombines TRBV11-2 with TRBJ1-1; TRBD1 matches 7 bases. The CDR3 has 13 residues. Unmatched junction bases numbered 6, after V lost 10 bases and J lost 1 base. Germline V CDR1 and CDR2: SGHAT, FQNNGV. CDR3 sequence reads: CATKRDRNTEAFF. In DNA form, the CDR3 reads TGTGCCACGAAACGGGACAGGAACACTGAAGCTTTCTTT.

This clone has more than one count but fewer than ten. The chain employs TRBV6-6 and TRBJ1-1, with no clear D. V gave up 1 base and J gave up 10 bases, with 7 bases separating them. Germline loops: CDR1 MNHNY, CDR2 SVGAGI (reference sequence). CDR3 length equals 11 residues. CDR3 sequence reads: CASSYYTAAFF. Written as DNA, the CDR3 is TGTGCCAGCAGTTACTACACAGCAGCTTTCTTT.

This chain connects TRBV13 to TRBJ1-1, with 7 bases matching TRBD1. Germline CDR1 is PRHDT and CDR2 is FYEKMQ (reference sequence). The CDR3 is 14 amino acids. The ends lost 3 bases at V and 3 bases at J; junction bases unmatched: 4. CDR3 loop: CASSFYDRDTEAFF. The DNA for the CDR3 is TGTGCCAGCAGCTTTTACGACAGGGACACTGAAGCTTTCTTT.

The chain couples TRBV30 to TRBJ1-1; the D is unclear. Germline CDR1 and CDR2: GTSNPN and SVGIG (reference sequence). Trimming left V 0 bases short and J 3 bases short, with 8 bases between. The CDR3 consists of 13 residues. The DNA of the CDR3 is TGTGCCTGGAGTGTACGGGGAGACACTGAAGCTTTCTTT. Encoded protein: CAWSVRGDTEAFF.

The chain recombines TRBV6-5 with TRBJ1-3; tentative D call: TRBD1 (5 bases). V was cut by 7 bases and J by 2 bases, with 9 bases left in between. Germline-derived CDR1 and CDR2 are MNHEY and SVGAGI. CDR3 size: 13 residues. The CDR3 nucleotides are TGTGCCAGCAATCAGGGTACTGGAAACACCATATATTTT. Its protein product is CASNQGTGNTIYF.

This chain connects TRBV21-1 to TRBJ2-2; TRBD1, the D gene given by the table, was not confirmed from the DNA. TRBV21-1 is classified as a pseudogene. This CDR3 has 17 residues. The CDR3 DNA is TGTGCCAGCAGCAAAGCCCAAGACAGGGGGGACACCGGGGAGCTGTTTTTT. Its protein product is CASSKAQDRGDTGELFF.

Only one count was recorded for this clone. The chain is built from TRBV27 and TRBJ1-5, with 9 bases that match TRBD1. This CDR3 region has 14 residues. Germline loops: CDR1 MNHEY, CDR2 SMNVEV (reference sequence). V was clipped by 4 bases and J by 6 bases; unmatched bases: 4. CDR3 residues: CASSSQGARQPQHF. The CDR3 nucleotides are TGTGCCAGCAGTTCACAGGGGGCGCGTCAGCCCCAGCATTTT.

The chain couples TRBV7-7 to TRBJ2-1; tentative D call: TRBD2 (7 bases). This CDR3 is 15 amino acids long. CDR1 is SSHAT, CDR2 FNYEAQ, per germline (reference sequence). The V gene lost 5 bases and the J gene lost 5 bases, with 16 bases spanning the gap. CDR3 nucleotide sequence: TGTGCCAGCAGCCTTACGGGGGGCCAAAACAATGAGCAGTTCTTC. Translation gives CASSLTGGQNNEQFF. The full variable domain, rest sourced from reference TRBV7-7 and TRBJ2-1, is GAGVSQSPRYKVTKRGQDVTLRCDPISSHATLYWYQQALGQGPEFLTYFNYEAQPDKSGLPSDRFSAERPEGSISTLTIQRTEQRDSAMYRCASSLTGGQNNEQFFGPGTRLTVL.

The chain couples TRBV24-1 to TRBJ1-1; D might be TRBD1 (6 bases). Germline CDR1 KGHDR, CDR2 SFDVKD. V was clipped by 9 bases and J by 1 base, with 11 bases between them. The length of the CDR3 is 13 residues. DNA of the CDR3: TGTGCCACCCCCAGGGGCGAGAACACTGAAGCTTTCTTT. This encodes CATPRGENTEAFF.

The J gene is TRBJ2-3, the V gene TRBV29-1, with 10 nucleotides matching TRBD2. In germline, CDR1 is SQVTM, CDR2 ANQGSEA. V shed 5 bases, J shed 5 bases, and the junction held 7 bases outside the gene matches. The CDR3 is made up of 14 amino acids. The CDR3 sequence: CSVWSGGALDTQYF. The CDR3 DNA reads TGCAGCGTTTGGAGCGGGGGGGCCCTAGATACGCAGTATTTT.

This clone was found once. The chain uses TRBV5-8 and TRBJ1-3; 8 bases agree with TRBD1. CDR1 is SGHTS and CDR2 is YDEGEE in the germline V gene. Losses at the gene ends were 1 base for V and 7 bases for J; bases not matched to a gene: 1. This CDR3 has 13 residues. Here the CDR3 DNA reads TGTGCCAGCAGCTTGTACAGGGGGAACACCATATATTTT. This codes for CASSLYRGNTIYF.

The V and J genes are TRBV5-1 and TRBJ1-4; a weak D match, TRBD1 (6 bases). The V end was cut by 0 bases, the J end by 8 bases, with 11 bases between. The CDR3 consists of 14 residues. Germline CDR1 reads SGHRS; CDR2 reads YFSETQ. This CDR3 is CASSLDGTLEKLFF. CDR3 in DNA: TGCGCCAGCAGCTTGGACGGGACACTCGAAAAACTGTTTTTT.

The rearrangement joins TRBV7-9 to TRBJ2-3, with 12 nucleotides matching TRBD2. Germline loops: CDR1 SEHNR, CDR2 FQNEAQ (reference sequence). There are 15 residues in the CDR3. J gave up 7 bases and V 5 bases, and 7 bases lay outside the gene matches. The CDR3 DNA is TGTGCCAGCAGCCGGACTAGCGGGGACGGGAATACGCAGTATTTT. Translated: CASSRTSGDGNTQYF.

The chain links TRBV5-1 to TRBJ2-1, with 7 bases aligning to TRBD2. CDR3 length: 17 residues. V was clipped by 4 bases and J by 5 bases; unmatched bases: 15. Germline values: CDR1 SGHRS, CDR2 YFSETQ. DNA for the CDR3: TGCGCCAGCAGCCTAGTCCGCGGGGGACTTAATGACAATGAGCAGTTCTTC. It specifies CASSLVRGGLNDNEQFF.

The chain employs TRBV12-5 and TRBJ1-2; no definite D call. The CDR3 length is 10 residues. V lost 6 bases and J 5 bases, leaving 4 bases between the germline ends. Germline lookup yields CDR1 LGHNT and CDR2 FRNRAP. CDR3 coding DNA: TGTGCTAGTGGCCTGTATGGCTACACCTTC. It translates to CASGLYGYTF.

This clone came up a few times. V and J are TRBV29-1 and TRBJ2-5; tentatively, D is TRBD2 (5 bases). Trimming shortened V by 1 base and J by 5 bases, and 17 bases separated the two germline ends. The CDR3 is made up of 15 amino acids. Germline CDR1 reads SQVTM; CDR2 reads ANQGSEA. CDR3 DNA: TGCAGCGTTGAAGGAGGGTCGGGGTTGTCGGAGACCCAGTACTTC. Translation gives CSVEGGSGLSETQYF.

In regard to this clone: At one end the junction does not follow the germline gene, possibly because of a read error. CDR3 amino acids: CSARDAGGDF. The DNA for the CDR3 is TGCAGTGCTAGAGATGCAGGAGGGGATTTT. The gene calls are TRBV20-1 and TRBJ1-4; possible D gene TRBD1, 5 bases. There are 10 residues in the CDR3. Germline V lookup: CDR1 DFQATT, CDR2 SNEGSKA (reference sequence).

The chain is built from TRBV1 and TRBJ1-2; the D call in the table, TRBD1, was not verified against the DNA. TRBV1 is a pseudogene segment. This CDR3 is built from 14 residues. CDR3: CTSSLEDRDYGYTF. As DNA, the CDR3 is TGCACCAGCAGCCTAGAAGACAGGGATTACGGCTACACCTTC.

In this sample, this clone turned up a few times. This chain connects TRBV2 to TRBJ2-1; D gene ambiguous. Trimming pared 1 base from V and 0 bases from J, leaving 7 bases between. The CDR3 is 15 amino acids. The V gene's germline CDR1 is SNHLY and CDR2 FYNNEI. DNA of the CDR3: TGTGCCAGCAGTGAAGAGATGAGCTCCTACAATGAGCAGTTCTTC. It codes for CASSEEMSSYNEQFF.

The rearrangement joins TRBV5-8 to TRBJ2-5; 7 bases fit TRBD2. The CDR3 runs 14 residues. V was pared by 1 base and J by 3 bases, with 3 bases of the junction left unmatched. Germline V gene sequence: CDR1 SGHTS, CDR2 YDEGEE. As DNA, the CDR3 is TGTGCCAGCAGCTTGTGGGGAGGGAAAGAGACCCAGTACTTC. Residues: CASSLWGGKETQYF.

This chain joins TRBV7-8 and TRBJ1-4, with D maybe TRBD1 (5 bases). The CDR3 runs to 15 residues. V lost 5 bases to trimming and J lost 0 bases, with 10 bases between them. Germline lookup yields CDR1 SGHVS and CDR2 FQNEAQ. The CDR3 sequence is CASSTGTPTNEKLFF. CDR3 in DNA: TGTGCCAGCAGCACCGGGACTCCAACTAATGAAAAACTGTTTTTT.

This clone was recorded a few times. The V gene is TRBV10-1, the J gene TRBJ1-6; 8 bases map to TRBD1. CDR1 WNHNN and CDR2 SYGVQD come from the germline V gene (reference sequence). V lost 6 bases and J lost 7; bases outside the gene matches: 5. This CDR3 has 14 amino acids. The CDR3 nucleotides are TGCGCCAGCAGCAGGACAGGGACGAATTCACCCCTCCACTTT. Its translation is CASSRTGTNSPLHF.

The chain recombines TRBV12-3 or TRBV12-4 with TRBJ2-7; D remains unclear. This CDR3 contains 12 residues. V was pared by 6 bases and J by 0 bases, with 6 bases between. CDR3 sequence reads: CASSSLSYEQYF. Here the CDR3 DNA reads TGTGCCAGCAGCTCCCTCTCCTACGAGCAGTACTTC.

This clone was observed a handful of times. This sequence joins TRBV12-3 or TRBV12-4 and TRBJ1-2, with D maybe TRBD1 (6 bases). CDR3 length equals 13 residues. V gave up 3 bases and J gave up 4 bases, with 9 bases separating them. CDR3 amino acids: CASSFGTTYGYTF. CDR3 coding DNA: TGTGCCAGCAGTTTCGGGACAACCTATGGCTACACCTTC.

The J gene is TRBJ2-3, the V gene TRBV3-1 (or the pseudogene TRBV3-2), with D perhaps TRBD2 (6 bases). The CDR3 length is 16 residues. The germline V gene has CDR1 LGHDT and CDR2 YNNKEL (reference sequence). V shed 1 base and J shed 0 bases, with 11 bases lying between them. In nucleotides, the CDR3 is TGTGCCAGCAGCCAAGGGTTAGCGGTAAGCACAGATACGCAGTATTTT. Protein product: CASSQGLAVSTDTQYF.

This chain uses TRBV19 with TRBJ2-5, with D possibly matching TRBD2 (6 bases). Per germline, CDR1 LNHDA and CDR2 SQIVND (reference sequence). The CDR3 length is 14 residues. Trimming stripped 4 bases from V and 2 bases from J, with 11 bases between. The CDR3 protein is CASSTPGLQETQYF. DNA of the CDR3: TGTGCCAGTAGTACCCCGGGACTGCAAGAGACCCAGTACTTC.

V usage is TRBV6-5 and J usage is TRBJ2-3; D uncertain. Trimming left V 2 bases short and J 4 bases short, with 10 bases between. This CDR3 region has 14 residues. CDR1 is MNHEY and CDR2 is SVGAGI in the germline V gene. The CDR3 is CASSYVPSADTQYF. DNA of the CDR3: TGTGCCAGCAGTTACGTGCCAAGCGCAGATACGCAGTATTTT.

The rearrangement links TRBV18 to TRBJ2-2, with a tentative D call TRBD1 (5 bases). Germline V gives CDR1 KGHSH, CDR2 LQKENI. Trimming stripped 6 bases from V and 4 bases from J, with 18 bases between. This CDR3 region has 16 residues. CDR3 bases: TGTGCCAGCTCCCGACTTCAGGGTCTCGGCACCGGGGAGCTGTTTTTT. As protein: CASSRLQGLGTGELFF.

V and J are TRBV29-1 and TRBJ2-4, with D possibly being TRBD1 (6 bases). The V gene lost 8 bases and the J gene lost 2 bases, with 10 bases spanning the gap. Germline-derived CDR1 and CDR2 are SQVTM and ANQGSEA. The CDR3 contains 12 residues. The CDR3 region is CSFRGSKNIQYF. In DNA, the CDR3 is TGCAGCTTCAGGGGATCCAAAAACATTCAGTACTTC.

This clone showed up just once. The rearrangement uses TRBV24-1 and TRBJ2-1, with a weak D call TRBD1 (5 bases). The V end was cut by 4 bases, the J end by 5 bases, with 14 bases between. Germline V lookup: CDR1 KGHDR, CDR2 SFDVKD. CDR3 size: 15 residues. The DNA for the CDR3 is TGTGCCACCAGTGAGGCAGGGAAGGTGGACAATGAGCAGTTCTTC. It yields the protein CATSEAGKVDNEQFF.

The chain carries TRBV11-2 and TRBJ1-6; no clear D gene. Trimming removed 1 base at V and 8 bases at J, with 9 bases between. This CDR3 region has 14 residues. CDR1 and CDR2 (germline): SGHAT, FQNNGV. The CDR3 loop is CASSLVPGYSPLHF. The CDR3 DNA reads as TGTGCCAGCAGCTTAGTCCCGGGGTATTCACCCCTCCACTTT.

The rearrangement joins TRBV18 to TRBJ1-1, with a tentative D call TRBD1 (5 bases). Germline-derived CDR1 and CDR2 are KGHSH and LQKENI. Trimming removed 4 bases at V and 5 bases at J, with 14 bases between. The CDR3 consists of 14 residues. CDR3 nucleotide sequence: TGTGCCAGCTCACGATACGACAAGGGGACTGAAGCTTTCTTT. Its translation: CASSRYDKGTEAFF.